This T cell receptor (beta chain) was profiled in a study of T cell responses to AZD1222 COVID-19 vaccine. Germline trimming cut 7 bases from V and 3 bases from J; bases unmatched to any gene: 5. The CDR3 is 13 residues long. Clones were sequenced by immunoSEQ multiplex PCR, and TCRdb holds only the in-frame ones, with some missing. The table includes 100,000 to 150,000 clones, 90% detected once. The rearrangement joins TRBV12-3 or TRBV12-4 to TRBJ2-7, with 8 bases identical to TRBD1. The receptor's source is an adult in good health. The sequences come from peripheral blood, collected on day 0 of AZD1222 vaccination. CDR3 protein: CASKIGQGYEQYF. In DNA, the CDR3 is TGTGCCAGCAAGATTGGACAGGGCTACGAGCAGTACTTC.